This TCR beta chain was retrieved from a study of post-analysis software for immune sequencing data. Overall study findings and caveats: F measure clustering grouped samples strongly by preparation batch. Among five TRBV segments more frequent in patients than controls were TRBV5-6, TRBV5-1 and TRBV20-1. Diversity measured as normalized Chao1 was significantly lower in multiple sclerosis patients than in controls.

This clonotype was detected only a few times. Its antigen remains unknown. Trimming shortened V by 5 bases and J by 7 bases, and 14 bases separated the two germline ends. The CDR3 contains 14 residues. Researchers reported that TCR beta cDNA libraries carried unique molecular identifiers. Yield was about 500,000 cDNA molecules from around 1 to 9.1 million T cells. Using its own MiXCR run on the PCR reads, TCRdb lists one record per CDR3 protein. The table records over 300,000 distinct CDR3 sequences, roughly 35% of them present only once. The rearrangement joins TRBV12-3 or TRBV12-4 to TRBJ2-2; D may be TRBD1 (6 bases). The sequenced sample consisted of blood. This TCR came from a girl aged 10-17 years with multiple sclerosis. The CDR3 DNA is TGTGCCAGCAGTCGAGAGACAGGACACGGGGAGCTGTTTTTT. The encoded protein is CASSRETGHGELFF.